The 24 T cell receptor beta chains in this list originate from one sample, sequenced in a study of blood T cell repertoires in COVID-19. Assay: immunoSEQ multiplex PCR; the TCRdb copy retains only in-frame clones and omits some. The sample contains 180,000 or so clones, approximately 80% of which appear only once. Sequencing used PBMCs or T cells enriched from blood (not recorded which). The receptors were sampled from a man in his fifties or sixties who had recovered from COVID-19.

V gene TRBV9 combines with J gene TRBJ1-4; D not resolved. Per the germline V gene, CDR1 is SGDLS and CDR2 is YYNGEE. The CDR3 has 14 amino acids. Trimming cost V 0 bases and J 7 bases, with 10 bases left between them. For the CDR3, the DNA is TGTGCCAGCAGCGTAGGGTCTATCACTGAAAAACTGTTTTTT. This codes for CASSVGSITEKLFF.

The CDR3 spells CASSRSQGLAGGNTQYF. CDR3 bases: TGTGCCAGCAGCCGATCCCAGGGGCTAGCGGGGGGGAATACGCAGTATTTT. The V call is TRBV11-2, the J call TRBJ2-3; 12 positions agree with TRBD2. CDR3 length: 17 amino acids. The V and J ends lost 5 bases and 7 bases, in that order; junction bases with no gene match: 13. CDR1 is SGHAT, CDR2 FQNNGV, per germline. Drawing the rest from reference TRBV11-2 and TRBJ2-3, the complete variable domain is EAGVAQSPRYKIIEKRQSVAFWCNPISGHATLYWYQQILGQGPKLLIQFQNNGVVDDSQLPKDRFSAERLKGVDSTLKIQPAKLEDSAVYLCASSRSQGLAGGNTQYFGPGTRLTVL.

This clone was counted once. The J gene is TRBJ2-7, the V gene TRBV11-2, with 10 nucleotides matching TRBD2. CDR3 length: 15 amino acids. With V trimmed by 5 bases and J by 3 bases, 7 bases remained unmatched. Germline values: CDR1 SGHAT, CDR2 FQNNGV. CDR3 residues: CASSLRTSGIYEQYF. The DNA of the CDR3 is TGTGCCAGCAGCCTAAGGACTAGCGGAATCTACGAGCAGTACTTC.

The gene calls are TRBV20-1 and TRBJ1-1; D unclear. Between the trimmed V and J ends, which lost 6 bases and 7 bases, there was a span of 9 bases. The CDR3 totals 10 residues. Per germline, CDR1 DFQATT and CDR2 SNEGSKA (reference sequence). DNA of the CDR3: TGCAGTGCCAGGCGGGGTGAAGCTTTCTTT. Translating it yields CSARRGEAFF.

This clone was found a few times. The chain is built from TRBV19 and TRBJ1-2, with D hard to call. CDR1 LNHDA and CDR2 SQIVND come from the germline V gene (reference sequence). V was clipped by 5 bases and J by 5 bases, with 24 bases between them. The CDR3 contains 17 residues. The CDR3 region has the DNA TGTGCCAGTAGTTTAAACCTCGGGAGCCCCCTGAGGTATGGCTACACCTTC. Its protein is CASSLNLGSPLRYGYTF. Full variable domain (missing parts from reference TRBV19 and TRBJ1-2): DGGITQSPKYLFRKEGQNVTLSCEQNLNHDAMYWYRQDPGQGLRLIYYSQIVNDFQKGDIAEGYSVSREKKESFPLTVTSAQKNPTAFYLCASSLNLGSPLRYGYTFGSGTRLTVV.

The V call is TRBV5-4, the J call TRBJ2-5; TRBD2 aligns across 11 bases. V trimming: 1 base; J trimming: 4 bases; junction bases outside the gene matches: 3. The CDR3 is made up of 15 amino acids. Germline CDR1 and CDR2: SGHNT and YYREEE (reference sequence). The CDR3 sequence is CASSLLGLAGETQYF. The CDR3 bases are TGTGCCAGCAGCTTGCTCGGACTAGCGGGAGAGACCCAGTACTTC.

The rearrangement joins TRBV28 to TRBJ1-2, with TRBD1 identical over 7 bases. Germline V gene data show CDR1 as MDHEN and CDR2 as SYDVKM. With V trimmed by 4 bases and J by 2 bases, 7 bases remained unmatched. The CDR3 loop spans 15 amino acids. The CDR3 DNA reads as TGTGCCAGCAGTTCGGACAGGCGAGAAAACTATGGCTACACCTTC. Encoded protein: CASSSDRRENYGYTF.

The chain uses TRBV30 and TRBJ1-5, with D possibly matching TRBD1 (6 bases). V was cut by 0 bases and J by 7 bases, with 16 bases left in between. The CDR3 length is 15 residues. Germline values: CDR1 GTSNPN, CDR2 SVGIG (reference sequence). The CDR3 DNA follows: TGTGCCTGGAGTGTATACAGGGACCTCCGGCAGCCCCAGCATTTT. Its protein is CAWSVYRDLRQPQHF.

J is TRBJ1-1 and V is TRBV19, with TRBD1 identical over 7 bases. Germline CDR1 and CDR2: LNHDA and SQIVND (reference sequence). The CDR3 runs 13 residues. After removal of 5 bases from V and 4 bases from J, the junction contained 4 bases not matched to a gene. CDR3 protein: CASSSDRATEAFF. CDR3 DNA: TGTGCCAGTAGTTCCGACAGGGCCACTGAAGCTTTCTTT.

This chain connects TRBV19 to TRBJ1-6, with D perhaps TRBD1 (6 bases). Trimming shortened V by 7 bases and J by 0 bases, and 22 bases separated the two germline ends. This CDR3 region has 19 residues. CDR1 and CDR2 from the germline V gene are LNHDA and SQIVND (reference sequence). CDR3 coding DNA: TGTGCCAGTAAAGGAGCCAGGGACAACCGCAGCTCCTATAATTCACCCCTCCACTTT. This sequence encodes CASKGARDNRSSYNSPLHF.

The J gene is TRBJ1-5, the V gene TRBV23-1, with D perhaps matching TRBD1 (5 bases). TRBV23-1 is an ORF for which the function is uncertain. This CDR3 contains 16 residues. Trimming removed 1 base from V and 5 bases from J, with 15 bases in between. Here the CDR3 DNA reads TGCGCCAGCAGTCAATTTACCGGGGGGTTACATCAGCCCCAGCATTTT. Its translation is CASSQFTGGLHQPQHF.

This clone was picked up a small number of times. CDR3 DNA: TGTGCCAGCAGCCCCCTAAACGGAGAGACCCAGTACTTC. This encodes CASSPLNGETQYF. The chain uses TRBV7-9 and TRBJ2-5, with D hard to call. Germline CDR1 is SEHNR and CDR2 is FQNEAQ (reference sequence). The CDR3 has 13 residues. The germline V and J ends were trimmed by 5 bases and 4 bases, with 11 bases remaining between them.

The V call is TRBV7-3, the J call TRBJ2-3; 10 nucleotides match TRBD2. The CDR3 is made up of 15 amino acids. The V segment lost 5 bases and the J segment 4 bases; nucleotides outside the gene matches: 6. Germline CDR1 and CDR2: SGHTA and FQGTGA. The CDR3 here is CASSPSGGASDTQYF. CDR3 DNA sequence: TGTGCCAGCAGCCCGAGCGGGGGGGCCTCAGATACGCAGTATTTT.

V usage is TRBV10-3 and J usage is TRBJ2-2; D not resolved. The CDR3 spans 16 residues. Per germline, CDR1 ENHRY and CDR2 SYGVKD. Between the trimmed V and J ends, which lost 0 bases and 0 bases, there was a span of 8 bases. The CDR3 protein is CAISESMGANTGELFF. The CDR3, as DNA: TGTGCCATCAGTGAGTCAATGGGCGCGAACACCGGGGAGCTGTTTTTT.

The chain is built from TRBV10-3 and TRBJ1-2, with D possibly matching TRBD1 (5 bases). V shed 0 bases and J shed 6 bases, with 8 bases lying between them. The germline V gene has CDR1 ENHRY and CDR2 SYGVKD. The CDR3 contains 13 residues. The CDR3 region has the DNA TGTGCCATCAGTGAGTCACAGGACGATGGCTACACCTTC. Amino acid sequence: CAISESQDDGYTF.

The chain links TRBV7-6 to TRBJ1-4, with 7 bases fitting TRBD1. There are 15 residues in the CDR3. V was pared by 1 base and J by 5 bases, with 4 bases of the junction left unmatched. From germline, CDR1 is SGHVS and CDR2 FNYEAQ. The CDR3 loop is CASSLGQGGNEKLFF. As DNA, the CDR3 is TGTGCCAGCAGCTTAGGGCAGGGGGGAAATGAAAAACTGTTTTTT.

The chain joins TRBV7-8 to TRBJ2-7; 11 nucleotides match TRBD2. The CDR3 length is 16 residues. Trimming at V came to 4 bases and at J to 3 bases, leaving 8 bases not matched to a gene. From germline, CDR1 is SGHVS and CDR2 FQNEAQ. Here the CDR3 reads CASSSRTGTSGYEQYF. CDR3 nucleotides: TGTGCCAGCAGCTCCAGGACCGGGACTAGCGGCTACGAGCAGTACTTC.

The V gene is TRBV2, the J gene TRBJ1-4; TRBD1 is a possible D gene (5 bases). The CDR3 length is 14 residues. Trimming removed 3 bases from V and 8 bases from J, with 13 bases in between. Germline CDR1 reads SNHLY; CDR2 reads FYNNEI. CDR3 sequence reads: CASSENGGDEKLFF. The DNA of the CDR3 is TGTGCCAGCAGTGAGAACGGGGGGGACGAAAAACTGTTTTTT.

This sequence joins TRBV5-1 and TRBJ2-3, with 10 bases that match TRBD2. The CDR3 contains 16 residues. Germline V gives CDR1 SGHRS, CDR2 YFSETQ. V was pared by 0 bases and J by 5 bases, with 6 bases of the junction left unmatched. CDR3 protein: CASSLAGASGGDTQYF. The CDR3, as DNA: TGCGCCAGCAGCTTGGCGGGGGCTAGCGGGGGAGATACGCAGTATTTT.

This rearrangement joins TRBV4-1 to TRBJ1-3, with D unclear. The V gene lost 0 bases and the J gene lost 0 bases, with 12 bases spanning the gap. The CDR3 is 17 amino acids. Germline CDR1 is MGHRA and CDR2 is YSYEKL. This chain's CDR3 is CASSQEYRLPSGNTIYF. The CDR3 DNA follows: TGCGCCAGCAGCCAAGAATACCGACTGCCCTCTGGAAACACCATATATTTT.

This clone was recorded only once. CDR3 sequence (DNA): TGTGCCTGGAGGGACAGGAGCAATCAGCCCCAGCATTTT. This sequence encodes CAWRDRSNQPQHF. The rearrangement uses TRBV30 and TRBJ1-5; 7 bases map to TRBD1. Germline lookup yields CDR1 GTSNPN and CDR2 SVGIG (reference sequence). CDR3 length: 13 amino acids. V lost 3 bases to trimming and J lost 1 base; unmatched junction nucleotides: 0.

The CDR3, as DNA: TGTGCCATCAGTGAGTCGACGGGGGGGGACACCATATATTTT. Translated, it gives CAISESTGGDTIYF. The V call is TRBV10-3, the J call TRBJ1-3; D possibly corresponds to TRBD1 (5 bases). Germline V gives CDR1 ENHRY, CDR2 SYGVKD. This CDR3 has 14 amino acids. Trimming pared 0 bases from V and 8 bases from J, leaving 11 bases between.

V is TRBV27 and J is TRBJ2-4; tentatively, D is TRBD2 (6 bases). Trimming stripped 2 bases from V and 0 bases from J, with 20 bases between. Looked up from germline, CDR1 is MNHEY and CDR2 is SMNVEV (reference sequence). The CDR3 has 19 amino acids. CDR3 sequence: CASSLPVGSGSRAKNIQYF. For the CDR3, the DNA is TGTGCCAGCAGTTTACCGGTGGGTAGCGGTTCTAGAGCCAAAAACATTCAGTACTTC.

V usage is TRBV6-5 and J usage is TRBJ1-2, with a tentative D call TRBD1 (5 bases). The ends were cut back, 7 bases at V and 4 bases at J, with 13 bases in the middle. The germline V gene has CDR1 MNHEY and CDR2 SVGAGI. The length of the CDR3 is 13 residues. The CDR3 here is CASTTQGGYGYTF. The CDR3 region has the DNA TGTGCCAGCACCACTCAGGGTGGCTATGGCTACACCTTC.